A selection of T cell receptor beta chains follows, all from one sample in a study of CD8 T cells in Susac syndrome. Using its own MiXCR run on the immunoSEQ multiplex PCR reads, TCRdb lists one record per CDR3 protein. The top ten hold approximately 0.63% of the sample, which has around 23,000 distinct CDR3 sequences, just over 90% seen once. The specimen was CD8+ T cells from PBMCs. Receptor source: a human donor with Susac syndrome. Both conserved end residues are part of each CDR3. The order of the fields is V gene, CDR3 protein.

V gene: TRBV6-5; CDR3 protein: CASSWGQGASYEQYF
V gene: TRBV15; CDR3 protein: CATSRGGLSDTQYF
V gene: TRBV7-9; CDR3 protein: CASSPGSTEAFF
V gene: TRBV13; CDR3 protein: CASSLGPRGQGNEQFF
V gene: TRBV3-1; CDR3 protein: CASSLDRTLRGADTQYF
V gene: TRBV28; CDR3 protein: CASSSGRRGNQPQHF
V gene: TRBV28; CDR3 protein: CASADSLSYNEQFF
V gene: TRBV3-1; CDR3 protein: CASSQGMTVPNQPQHF
V gene: TRBV29-1; CDR3 protein: CSVAGQGNEKLFF
V gene: TRBV4-2; CDR3 protein: CASSQDPGTGDYGYTF
V gene: TRBV28; CDR3 protein: CASSYPDRVVSNQPQHF
V gene: TRBV7-9; CDR3 protein: CASSLDLGTRAEAFF